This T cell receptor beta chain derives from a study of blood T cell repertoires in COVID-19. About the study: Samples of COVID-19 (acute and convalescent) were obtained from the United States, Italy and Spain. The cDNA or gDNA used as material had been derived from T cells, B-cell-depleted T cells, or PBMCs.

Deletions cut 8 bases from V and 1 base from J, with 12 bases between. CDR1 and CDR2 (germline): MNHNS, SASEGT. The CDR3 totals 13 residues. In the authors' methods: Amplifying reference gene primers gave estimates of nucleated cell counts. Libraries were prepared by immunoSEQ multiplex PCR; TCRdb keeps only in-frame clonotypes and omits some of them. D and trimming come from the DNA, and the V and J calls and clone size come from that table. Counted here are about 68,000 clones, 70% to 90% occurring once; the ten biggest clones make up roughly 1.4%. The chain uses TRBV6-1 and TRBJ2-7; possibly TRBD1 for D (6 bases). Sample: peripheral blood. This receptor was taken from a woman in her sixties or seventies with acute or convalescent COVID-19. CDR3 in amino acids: CASRRGGSYEQYF. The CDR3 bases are TGTGCCAGCCGAAGAGGGGGATCCTACGAGCAGTACTTC.